This is a list of T cell receptor beta chains from one sample in a study of T cells in localized non-small cell lung cancer. Sequencing used immunoSEQ multiplex PCR; TCRdb keeps in-frame clones, though not all of them. This table has about 21,000 clones, about 90% appearing once. The source was peripheral blood, collected before any cancer treatment. These receptors all stem from a male donor aged 60 or over with stage I squamous cell lung carcinoma. CDR3s include the opening cysteine and the closing phenylalanine or tryptophan. The order of the fields is D gene, J gene, clone size, V gene, CDR3 protein, CDR3 DNA. D genes are given only for firm matches. The size field is filled for only some rows; it gives once, few, many or a size class.

- | TRBJ1-1 | once | TRBV5-1 | CASSLSPPMNTEAFF | TGCGCCAGCAGCTTGTCACCGCCTATGAACACTGAAGCTTTCTTT
- | TRBJ2-1 | - | TRBV11-3 | CASSFSGPGSLAYNEQFF | TGTGCCAGCAGCTTTTCAGGCCCGGGGTCCCTCGCCTACAATGAGCAGTTCTTC
- | TRBJ1-1 | - | TRBV28 | CASTLWGAENTEAFF | TGTGCCAGCACCCTATGGGGCGCGGAGAACACTGAAGCTTTCTTT
- | TRBJ2-2 | - | TRBV25-1 | CASSADSYTGELFF | TGTGCCAGCAGTGCGGACAGTTACACCGGGGAGCTGTTTTTT
TRBD1 | TRBJ2-3 | - | TRBV5-1 | CASSLAARGRTDTQYF | TGCGCCAGCAGCTTGGCCGCCAGGGGGCGCACAGATACGCAGTATTTT
TRBD1 | TRBJ2-3 | - | TRBV28 | CASSFSDREGDTQYF | TGTGCCAGCAGTTTTTCGGACAGGGAAGGGGATACGCAGTATTTT
TRBD1 | TRBJ1-3 | - | TRBV12-5 | CASGLGTGAGNTIYF | TGTGCTAGTGGTTTGGGTACAGGGGCTGGAAACACCATATATTTT
- | TRBJ1-5 | once | TRBV7-2 | CASSFEGNQPQHF | TGTGCCAGCAGCTTTGAGGGCAATCAGCCCCAGCATTTT
TRBD1 | TRBJ2-7 | - | TRBV19 | CASSMDRREEQYF | TGTGCCAGTAGTATGGACAGGCGTGAGGAGCAGTACTTC
- | TRBJ2-5 | once | TRBV29-1 | CSVALQGRETQYF | TGCAGCGTTGCATTACAGGGGAGGGAGACCCAGTACTTC
- | TRBJ1-6 | - | TRBV30 | CAWSVQGVGSPLHF | TGTGCCTGGAGTGTACAAGGGGTCGGGTCACCCCTCCACTTT
- | TRBJ2-2 | once | TRBV18 | CASSPRAGELFF | TGTGCCAGCTCACCACGGGCCGGGGAGCTGTTTTTT
- | TRBJ2-7 | once | TRBV30 | CAWMRAPPYEQYF | TGTGCCTGGATGAGGGCGCCCCCCTACGAGCAGTACTTC
- | TRBJ1-1 | few | TRBV7-9 | CASSVQVNTEAFF | TGTGCCAGCAGCGTACAGGTGAACACTGAAGCTTTCTTT
- | TRBJ2-3 | - | TRBV19 | CASSSGPLPPTDTQYF | TGTGCCAGTAGTTCCGGACCGCTTCCCCCAACAGATACGCAGTATTTT
- | TRBJ1-2 | - | TRBV6-5 | CATTSGRGAYGYTF | TGTGCCACCACCTCCGGGAGGGGAGCTTATGGCTACACCTTC
- | TRBJ1-1 | - | TRBV5-1 | CASSLGEATEAFF | TGCGCCAGCAGCCTGGGAGAGGCCACTGAAGCTTTCTTT
TRBD1 | TRBJ2-2 | - | TRBV5-4 | CASSKDRGDTGELFF | TGTGCCAGCAGCAAGGACAGGGGAGACACCGGGGAGCTGTTTTTT
- | TRBJ1-3 | - | TRBV30 | CAWSKSSFSGNTIYF | TGTGCCTGGAGTAAATCAAGCTTCTCTGGAAACACCATATATTTT
TRBD1 | TRBJ1-6 | - | TRBV6-1 | CASRSGGDNSPLHF | TGTGCCAGCAGGTCAGGGGGGGATAATTCACCCCTCCACTTT
- | TRBJ1-2 | - | TRBV6-5 | CASSPLGYGYTF | TGTGCCAGCAGTCCTTTGGGGTATGGCTACACCTTC
- | TRBJ1-1 | few | TRBV30 | CACHRVGTEAFF | TGTGCCTGCCACAGGGTGGGCACTGAAGCTTTCTTT
- | TRBJ1-6 | - | TRBV7-8 | CASSFLSGSERALHF | TGTGCCAGCAGCTTTCTTTCAGGGTCCGAGAGGGCCCTCCACTTT
- | TRBJ2-3 | once | TRBV6-5 | CASSYGGPPTDTQYF | TGTGCCAGCAGCTACGGGGGACCACCAACGGATACGCAGTATTTT
- | TRBJ1-5 | - | TRBV10-3 | CAISADWSNQPQHF | TGTGCCATCAGTGCCGACTGGAGCAATCAGCCCCAGCATTTT
- | TRBJ1-1 | - | TRBV5-6 | CASSFRGTEAFF | TGTGCCAGCAGCTTTAGGGGCACTGAAGCTTTCTTT
TRBD1 | TRBJ2-1 | - | TRBV29-1 | CSVLALQGATGFF | TGCAGCGTTCTCGCACTCCAGGGGGCCACGGGGTTCTTC
TRBD1 | TRBJ1-3 | - | TRBV9 | CASSAGPGQDLSGNTIYF | TGTGCCAGCAGCGCAGGACCGGGACAGGACTTATCTGGAAACACCATATATTTT
- | TRBJ1-1 | - | TRBV5-1 | CASSFSRDSFEAFF | TGCGCCAGCAGCTTCTCCCGGGACTCCTTTGAAGCTTTCTTT
- | TRBJ1-1 | - | TRBV5-5 | CASSLSQGTEAFF | TGTGCCAGCAGCTTGAGTCAGGGGACTGAAGCTTTCTTT
TRBD1 | TRBJ1-2 | - | TRBV19 | CASSIRTGTYYGYTF | TGTGCCAGTAGTATAAGGACAGGGACGTACTATGGCTACACCTTC
- | TRBJ1-5 | - | TRBV6-5 | CASSSGREDQPQHF | TGTGCCAGCAGTTCGGGGAGGGAGGATCAGCCCCAGCATTTT
- | TRBJ2-1 | once | TRBV5-4 | CASSRLGSREQFF | TGTGCCAGCAGCCGCCTGGGTAGCAGGGAGCAGTTCTTC
- | TRBJ1-2 | once | TRBV15 | CATSREEGFYGYTF | TGTGCCACCAGCAGAGAGGAGGGCTTCTATGGCTACACCTTC
- | TRBJ1-3 | - | TRBV6-5 | CASSYGELNTIYF | TGTGCCAGCAGTTACGGGGAATTAAACACCATATATTTT
- | TRBJ1-2 | - | TRBV6-1 | CASSDWGNGYTF | TGTGCCAGCAGTGATTGGGGGAATGGCTACACCTTC
TRBD1 | TRBJ1-2 | once | TRBV28 | CASTLPGQPLGYTF | TGTGCCAGCACCCTTCCGGGACAGCCCCTCGGCTACACCTTC
TRBD1 | TRBJ1-2 | once | TRBV6-5 | CASSDRDRNYGYTF | TGTGCCAGCAGCGATAGGGACAGGAACTATGGCTACACCTTC
TRBD1 | TRBJ1-2 | - | TRBV5-6 | CASTDEGQGPSGYGYTF | TGTGCCAGCACCGATGAGGGACAGGGCCCCTCTGGCTATGGCTACACCTTC
- | TRBJ2-2 | - | TRBV11-3 | CASSSRHGTGELFF | TGTGCCAGCAGCTCCCGACATGGAACCGGGGAGCTGTTTTTT
- | TRBJ2-2 | - | TRBV5-1 | CASSLDSSNTGELFF | TGCGCCAGCAGCTTAGACAGTTCTAACACCGGGGAGCTGTTTTTT
TRBD1 | TRBJ2-4 | - | TRBV5-1 | CASSRDSAKNIQYF | TGCGCCAGCAGCAGGGACAGTGCGAAAAACATTCAGTACTTC
- | TRBJ2-7 | - | TRBV20-1 | CSARDKDEQYF | TGCAGTGCTAGAGATAAGGACGAGCAGTACTTC
- | TRBJ1-1 | few | TRBV30 | CAWSVTRRDTEAFF | TGTGCCTGGAGTGTAACCAGGAGGGACACTGAAGCTTTCTTT
- | TRBJ1-1 | few | TRBV11-3 | CASSLDVGSEAFF | TGTGCCAGCAGCTTAGATGTAGGATCTGAAGCTTTCTTT